These T cell receptor beta chains were read from a single sample in a study of T cell repertoires in aging, cancer and after chemotherapy. One entry per CDR3 protein results from TCRdb running MiXCR on the multiplex PCR reads. The sample has 3,600 or so distinct CDR3 sequences, 25% to 35% seen once; the top ten hold around 21%. The sequenced sample consisted of blood. These receptors all stem from a human donor with a solid tumor. Both conserved end residues are part of each CDR3. A D gene is named only where the DNA matches it firmly. Clone size is not always given. Where it is, it says once, few, many or a class for expanded clones.

J: TRBJ1-2
V: TRBV30
D: .
size: medium-sized
DNA: TGTGCCTGGAGTCCCGGTTATGGCTACACCTTC
CDR3: CAWSPGYGYTF

J: TRBJ1-2
V: TRBV24-1
D: TRBD1
size: .
DNA: TGTGCCACCAGTGCACGAGACAGGGAGAGCTATGGCTACACCTTC
CDR3: CATSARDRESYGYTF

J: TRBJ2-1
V: TRBV10-3
D: .
size: .
DNA: TGTGCCATCAGGACAGGAGACAGCTCCTACAATGAGCAGTTCTTC
CDR3: CAIRTGDSSYNEQFF

J: TRBJ1-1
V: TRBV19
D: .
size: .
DNA: TGTGCCAGTACCCGTCTGGGTCACAACATGAACACTGAAGCTTTCTTT
CDR3: CASTRLGHNMNTEAFF

J: TRBJ2-3
V: TRBV18
D: TRBD1
size: once
DNA: TGTGCCAGCTCACCCAATCTGGGACAGGGGGCTTCAGATACGCAGTATTTT
CDR3: CASSPNLGQGASDTQYF

J: TRBJ1-3
V: TRBV5-1
D: .
size: .
DNA: TGCGCCAGCAGCTTGGTAGGGGCTGGAAACACCATATATTTT
CDR3: CASSLVGAGNTIYF

J: TRBJ2-2
V: TRBV15
D: .
size: .
DNA: TGTGCCACCAGCAGACCCCGGGGGCGGGACACCGGGGAGCTGTTTTTT
CDR3: CATSRPRGRDTGELFF

J: TRBJ2-7
V: TRBV5-1
D: TRBD2
size: .
DNA: TGCGCCAGCAGGTTAGCGGGAGGGTCCTACGAGCAGTACTTC
CDR3: CASRLAGGSYEQYF

J: TRBJ2-2
V: TRBV5-1
D: .
size: .
DNA: TGCGCCAGCAGCCTCAAGAACACCGGGGAGCTGTTTTTT
CDR3: CASSLKNTGELFF

J: TRBJ2-3
V: TRBV5-1
D: TRBD2
size: few
DNA: TGCGCCAGCAGCGGGGGGGTAGCAGCAAGCACAGATACGCAGTATTTT
CDR3: CASSGGVAASTDTQYF

J: TRBJ1-5
V: TRBV12-3/TRBV12-4
D: .
size: .
DNA: TGTGCCAGCAGTTCCCCAGGGAATAGCAATCAGCCCCAGCATTTT
CDR3: CASSSPGNSNQPQHF

J: TRBJ2-3
V: TRBV5-6
D: .
size: .
DNA: TGTGCCAGCAGCTTGGACAGATCTAGCACAGATACGCAGTATTTT
CDR3: CASSLDRSSTDTQYF

J: TRBJ2-7
V: TRBV6-5
D: .
size: medium-sized
DNA: TGTGCCAGCAACGCCCGGAATGGCTACGAGCAGTACTTC
CDR3: CASNARNGYEQYF

J: TRBJ2-3
V: TRBV29-1
D: .
size: large
DNA: TGCAGCGCCGGGCTAGCCCGCACAGATACGCAGTATTTT
CDR3: CSAGLARTDTQYF

J: TRBJ2-5
V: TRBV6-6
D: .
size: .
DNA: TGTGCCAGCAGCCAACTAGCTGGAGAGACCCAGTACTTC
CDR3: CASSQLAGETQYF

J: TRBJ2-5
V: TRBV29-1
D: .
size: large
DNA: TGCAGCGGGGGAAAAGAGACCCAGTACTTC
CDR3: CSGGKETQYF

J: TRBJ1-5
V: TRBV7-9
D: .
size: .
DNA: TGTGCCAGCAGCCCCAAGGGGGGTAGCAATCAGCCCCAGCATTTT
CDR3: CASSPKGGSNQPQHF